The entry that follows covers one T cell receptor (beta chain) sequence. The antigen this receptor binds is unknown. Per-base quality was not reported, and no clone a single base away is much larger than it. This sample stems from a study of cytomegalovirus exposure and HLA in healthy donors (dated by TCRdb to the late 2010s). In terms of the full investigation: According to a later analysis, the roughly 120 validation repertoires were produced on the same platform as the 666 repertoires of the first cohort. In addition to the first cohort of about 650 subjects, a separate validation cohort of approximately 130 different subjects was used. The study was designed to test whether signatures of past pathogen exposure could be identified by cataloging public T cell receptors. To predict cytomegalovirus infection status, the study combined high-throughput TCR immunosequencing, statistical association of individual TCRs with disease status, and machine learning.

The donors belonged to the validation cohort of approximately 130 subjects, which was separate from the approximately 700-subject first cohort. Study-wide conclusions, independent of this receptor: The validation cohort had no HLA typing available for a later analysis, so co-occurrence within that cohort was assessed over all 110 or so repertoires. The classifier was reported to diagnose cytomegalovirus status with high specificity and sensitivity in both the original cohort and the validation cohort. It was suggested by the authors that the approach could potentially be generalized to other disease states and immunological phenotypes. Most TCR sequences were seen in very few donors, while some public TCRs were found in many individuals. Three of the identified cytomegalovirus-associated TCR beta chains were confirmed in vitro to be specific for cytomegalovirus antigens. Subsequent analysis determined that TCRs grouped into clusters in the first cohort also showed a tendency toward co-occurrence across the roughly 110 validation repertoires, and 85% to 95% of cluster scores exceeded 0. The study gave a list of 150 to 200 TCR beta chains associated with cytomegalovirus.

Libraries were built with the immunoSEQ multiplex PCR assay. The authors processed their data as follows. A statistical classification framework was built to diagnose cytomegalovirus status from the catalog of TCR beta chain sequences. TCRdb holds this immuneACCESS table with in-frame rearrangements only. Some clones are missing; in checked studies, unresolved V genes explain under half, and the rest has no known cause. Clonal size and the V and J genes are those of that table, whereas D and trimming came from the DNA. The sample records over 200,000 clones, 83% of which are singletons. Together, the top ten hold 4.5% to 7% of the sample. The sequence came from a woman aged 18 to 35 in good health and CMV-seronegative. Sequenced material: PBMCs.

CDR3 sequence: CASSLLRGEQFF. The DNA is TGTGCCAGCAGCTTACTAAGGGGTGAGCAGTTCTTC. This chain is built from TRBV13 and TRBJ2-1, with TRBD1 tentatively as D gene (5 bases match). Trimming costs V 2 bases and J 9 bases, and their ends lie 8 bases apart. The germline V gene (reference sequence) specifies PRHDT as CDR1 and FYEKMQ as CDR2. The CDR3 covers 12 residues, taking in both the cysteine and the phenylalanine. This entry keeps only the CDR3 DNA: 36 bases, framed from base 1.